The 22 T cell receptor beta chains presented below share a single source sample, sequenced in a study of CD8 T cells in Susac syndrome. RNA in amounts of roughly 0.5 to 1 ug was reverse transcribed with random hexamers. Each CDR3 protein gets one entry after TCRdb re-called the immunoSEQ multiplex PCR reads with MiXCR. The sample holds hundreds of thousands of distinct CDR3 sequences, about 94% seen once. Sequenced: CD4+ T cells from PBMCs. These receptors all stem from a human donor with Susac syndrome.

This chain links TRBV30 with TRBJ2-7; D is uncertain. Trimming shortened V by 3 bases and J by 3 bases, and 12 bases separated the two germline ends. The CDR3 covers 13 residues. Germline V gene lookup returns CDR1 GTSNPN and CDR2 SVGIG (reference sequence). In nucleotides, the CDR3 is TGTGCCTGGAGATTCCCTTCGGTCTACGAGCAGTACTTC. Protein product: CAWRFPSVYEQYF.

This chain joins TRBV20-1 and TRBJ2-2; 11 bases align to TRBD1. With V trimmed by 5 bases and J by 7 bases, 6 bases remained unmatched. The CDR3 is 14 residues long. Germline V gene sequence: CDR1 DFQATT, CDR2 SNEGSKA (reference sequence). The CDR3 protein is CSALGQGGSGELFF. CDR3 bases: TGCAGTGCTCTGGGACAGGGGGGGAGCGGGGAGCTGTTTTTT.

The chain couples TRBV28 to TRBJ2-4, with D possibly matching TRBD2 (7 bases). Trimming cost V 3 bases and J 10 bases, with 25 bases left between them. The V gene's germline CDR1 is MDHEN and CDR2 SYDVKM. CDR3 length equals 17 residues. The CDR3 nucleotides are TGTGCCAGCAGTTTCGCCTCGAGAGGGAGGGGGGGTAGGATTCAGTACTTC. Protein sequence: CASSFASRGRGGRIQYF. The variable domain in full, with the rest retrieved from reference TRBV28 and TRBJ2-4, is DVKVTQSSRYLVKRTGEKVFLECVQDMDHENMFWYRQDPGLGLRLIYFSYDVKMKEKGDIPEGYSVSREKKERFSLILESASTNQTSMYLCASSFASRGRGGRIQYFGAGTRLSVL.

Remarks on this clonotype: Compared with germline, one end of the junction differs, possibly owing to a read error. The V call is TRBV7-9, the J call TRBJ1-1; D possibly corresponds to TRBD1 (5 bases). This CDR3 spans 12 amino acids. The germline V gene has CDR1 SEHNR and CDR2 FQNEAQ (reference sequence). CDR3 residues: CASSLAGGEAFF. The CDR3 DNA sequence: TGTGCCAGCAGTTTAGCGGGGGGTGAAGCTTTCTTT.

This rearrangement joins TRBV5-1 to TRBJ1-2, with 7 bases that match TRBD1. The CDR3 extends over 12 amino acids. CDR1 SGHRS and CDR2 YFSETQ come from the germline V gene. The V and J ends lost 4 bases and 6 bases, in that order; junction bases with no gene match: 3. The CDR3 coding sequence is TGCGCCAGCAGCGAAGGGACAGATGGCTACACCTTC. Translating it yields CASSEGTDGYTF.

This sequence joins TRBV27 and TRBJ2-7; D gene uncertain. The CDR3 sequence is 11 residues long. Germline assignment: CDR1 MNHEY and CDR2 SMNVEV (reference sequence). V was trimmed by 0 bases and J by 6 bases, leaving 3 bases between them. This chain's CDR3 is CASSLSGEQYF. CDR3 bases: TGTGCCAGCAGTTTATCCGGCGAGCAGTACTTC.

The CDR3 reads CSAKRVGSLAKNIQYF. The CDR3 bases are TGCAGTGCTAAGCGGGTAGGATCACTAGCCAAAAACATTCAGTACTTC. The chain joins TRBV20-1 to TRBJ2-4; possible D gene TRBD2, 6 bases. The CDR3 extends over 16 amino acids. Germline loops: CDR1 DFQATT, CDR2 SNEGSKA (reference sequence). V lost 4 bases, J lost 0 bases, and 16 bases lay in between.

This sequence joins TRBV29-1 and TRBJ1-2; D might be TRBD1 (5 bases). CDR3 length: 13 residues. Germline assignment: CDR1 SQVTM and CDR2 ANQGSEA. Trimming took off 7 bases at V and 7 bases at J, with 19 bases between the two ends. The CDR3 sequence: CSAGTAGVGGYTF. The CDR3 DNA reads TGCAGCGCCGGGACGGCGGGGGTAGGTGGCTACACCTTC.

The V call is TRBV20-1, the J call TRBJ1-5; weak D call: TRBD1 (6 bases). The CDR3 totals 15 residues. Germline CDR1 reads DFQATT; CDR2 reads SNEGSKA (reference sequence). V gave up 6 bases and J gave up 3 bases, with 18 bases separating them. This CDR3 reads CSATWGGRTNQPQHF. CDR3 in DNA: TGCAGTGCCACTTGGGGGGGGCGCACCAATCAGCCCCAGCATTTT.

The chain employs TRBV4-3 and TRBJ2-1; D remains ambiguous. Looked up from germline, CDR1 is LGHNA and CDR2 is YSLEER. This CDR3 spans 15 amino acids. Trimming stripped 0 bases from V and 6 bases from J, with 12 bases between. The CDR3 sequence: CASSQDLPTGNEQFF. The CDR3 nucleotides are TGCGCCAGCAGCCAAGACCTCCCAACTGGCAATGAGCAGTTCTTC.

The chain has TRBV5-1 and TRBJ1-1; D remains ambiguous. Germline V lookup: CDR1 SGHRS, CDR2 YFSETQ. This CDR3 spans 13 amino acids. V shed 5 bases and J shed 0 bases, with 8 bases lying between them. The CDR3, as DNA: TGCGCCAGCAGTTCGGGGATGAACACTGAAGCTTTCTTT. Translating it yields CASSSGMNTEAFF.

The CDR3 nucleotides are TGTGCCAGCAGTACCAGACAGACAACTAATGAAAAACTGTTTTTT. Translated, it gives CASSTRQTTNEKLFF. The V call is TRBV6-5, the J call TRBJ1-4, with D perhaps TRBD1 (5 bases). The CDR3 sequence is 15 residues long. Germline loops: CDR1 MNHEY, CDR2 SVGAGI. Trimming took 5 bases from V and 0 from J, leaving 10 bases between them.

The genes are TRBV7-2 and TRBJ2-6; a weak D match, TRBD1 (6 bases). Trimming took 4 bases from V and 0 from J, leaving 10 bases between them. Germline CDR1 is SGHTA and CDR2 is FQGNSA. The CDR3 runs to 16 residues. The CDR3 spells CASSSGQISGANVLTF. CDR3 DNA: TGTGCCAGCAGCTCGGGACAAATCTCTGGGGCCAACGTCCTGACTTTC.

The rearrangement joins TRBV20-1 to TRBJ2-7; a weak D match, TRBD2 (6 bases). The CDR3 spans 13 residues. Germline-derived CDR1 and CDR2 are DFQATT and SNEGSKA (reference sequence). V was cut by 7 bases and J by 0 bases, with 13 bases left in between. The DNA for the CDR3 is TGCAGTGTTAGGGGCGGGATCTCCTACGAGCAGTACTTC. This gives the protein CSVRGGISYEQYF.

The V and J genes are TRBV29-1 and TRBJ1-1, with D unresolved. V was shortened by 4 bases and J by 5 bases, with 11 bases between the two germline ends. Germline CDR1 reads SQVTM; CDR2 reads ANQGSEA. The CDR3 extends over 12 amino acids. The CDR3 reads CSVGEWDTEAFF. CDR3 coding DNA: TGCAGCGTTGGTGAGTGGGATACTGAAGCTTTCTTT.

This clonotype was seen just once. V and J are TRBV10-3 and TRBJ1-5, with D tentatively TRBD1 (6 bases). The CDR3 covers 14 residues. With 10 bases removed from V and 7 bases from J, the gap between germline ends came to 20 bases. Germline CDR1 reads ENHRY; CDR2 reads SYGVKD. The CDR3: CASMSAGDGQPQHF. The CDR3 bases are TGTGCCAGCATGTCGGCAGGGGATGGCCAGCCCCAGCATTTT.

V is TRBV30 and J is TRBJ1-5; no definite D call. With 0 bases removed from V and 6 bases from J, the gap between germline ends came to 9 bases. Germline CDR1 is GTSNPN and CDR2 is SVGIG (reference sequence). The length of the CDR3 is 13 residues. The CDR3 loop reads CAWSVRESQPQHF. CDR3 coding DNA: TGTGCCTGGAGTGTACGGGAGAGTCAGCCCCAGCATTTT.

The rearrangement joins TRBV12-3 or TRBV12-4 to TRBJ1-1, with TRBD1 as a possible D gene (5 bases). CDR3 length: 15 residues. V gave up 5 bases and J gave up 8 bases, with 21 bases separating them. The CDR3 nucleotides read TGTGCCAGCAGTGGCTCCGGGGCCACCATGTTCGAAGCTTTCTTT. Protein sequence: CASSGSGATMFEAFF.

The rearrangement links TRBV20-1 to TRBJ1-1; 8 bases match TRBD1. V shed 6 bases and J 6 bases; nucleotides not matched to a gene: 9. Germline V gives CDR1 DFQATT, CDR2 SNEGSKA (reference sequence). The CDR3 loop spans 13 amino acids. CDR3 coding DNA: TGCAGTGCGCTACAGGGGGGTAAGGCTGAAGCTTTCTTT. Residues: CSALQGGKAEAFF.

The J gene is TRBJ2-5, the V gene TRBV2, with 7 bases lining up with TRBD1. Per the germline V gene, CDR1 is SNHLY and CDR2 is FYNNEI. The J segment lost 7 bases and the V segment lost 9 bases, leaving 5 bases of the junction unmatched. There are 11 residues in the CDR3. CDR3 sequence: CARDRQGTQYF. DNA of the CDR3: TGTGCCAGGGACAGGCAGGGGACCCAGTACTTC.

V gene TRBV3-1 combines with J gene TRBJ1-2; D gene uncertain. The germline gives CDR1 LGHDT, CDR2 YNNKEL (reference sequence). V was trimmed by 3 bases and J by 0 bases, leaving 5 bases between them. The CDR3 is 13 residues long. DNA of the CDR3: TGTGCCAGCAGCCAGCAGACTAACTATGGCTACACCTTC. Encoded protein: CASSQQTNYGYTF.

This chain connects TRBV9 to TRBJ2-3; TRBD2 matches at 11 bases. This CDR3 has 15 residues. Germline V CDR1 and CDR2: SGDLS, YYNGEE. Trimming cost V 4 bases and J 3 bases; bases outside gene matches: 4. The CDR3 loop reads CASSSRLAGTDTQYF. CDR3 nucleotides: TGTGCCAGCAGCTCGCGACTAGCGGGAACAGATACGCAGTATTTT. The whole variable domain, filled in from reference TRBV9 and TRBJ2-3, reads DSGVTQTPKHLITATGQRVTLRCSPRSGDLSVYWYQQSLDQGLQFLIQYYNGEERAKGNILERFSAQQFPDLHSELNLSSLELGDSALYFCASSSRLAGTDTQYFGPGTRLTVL.